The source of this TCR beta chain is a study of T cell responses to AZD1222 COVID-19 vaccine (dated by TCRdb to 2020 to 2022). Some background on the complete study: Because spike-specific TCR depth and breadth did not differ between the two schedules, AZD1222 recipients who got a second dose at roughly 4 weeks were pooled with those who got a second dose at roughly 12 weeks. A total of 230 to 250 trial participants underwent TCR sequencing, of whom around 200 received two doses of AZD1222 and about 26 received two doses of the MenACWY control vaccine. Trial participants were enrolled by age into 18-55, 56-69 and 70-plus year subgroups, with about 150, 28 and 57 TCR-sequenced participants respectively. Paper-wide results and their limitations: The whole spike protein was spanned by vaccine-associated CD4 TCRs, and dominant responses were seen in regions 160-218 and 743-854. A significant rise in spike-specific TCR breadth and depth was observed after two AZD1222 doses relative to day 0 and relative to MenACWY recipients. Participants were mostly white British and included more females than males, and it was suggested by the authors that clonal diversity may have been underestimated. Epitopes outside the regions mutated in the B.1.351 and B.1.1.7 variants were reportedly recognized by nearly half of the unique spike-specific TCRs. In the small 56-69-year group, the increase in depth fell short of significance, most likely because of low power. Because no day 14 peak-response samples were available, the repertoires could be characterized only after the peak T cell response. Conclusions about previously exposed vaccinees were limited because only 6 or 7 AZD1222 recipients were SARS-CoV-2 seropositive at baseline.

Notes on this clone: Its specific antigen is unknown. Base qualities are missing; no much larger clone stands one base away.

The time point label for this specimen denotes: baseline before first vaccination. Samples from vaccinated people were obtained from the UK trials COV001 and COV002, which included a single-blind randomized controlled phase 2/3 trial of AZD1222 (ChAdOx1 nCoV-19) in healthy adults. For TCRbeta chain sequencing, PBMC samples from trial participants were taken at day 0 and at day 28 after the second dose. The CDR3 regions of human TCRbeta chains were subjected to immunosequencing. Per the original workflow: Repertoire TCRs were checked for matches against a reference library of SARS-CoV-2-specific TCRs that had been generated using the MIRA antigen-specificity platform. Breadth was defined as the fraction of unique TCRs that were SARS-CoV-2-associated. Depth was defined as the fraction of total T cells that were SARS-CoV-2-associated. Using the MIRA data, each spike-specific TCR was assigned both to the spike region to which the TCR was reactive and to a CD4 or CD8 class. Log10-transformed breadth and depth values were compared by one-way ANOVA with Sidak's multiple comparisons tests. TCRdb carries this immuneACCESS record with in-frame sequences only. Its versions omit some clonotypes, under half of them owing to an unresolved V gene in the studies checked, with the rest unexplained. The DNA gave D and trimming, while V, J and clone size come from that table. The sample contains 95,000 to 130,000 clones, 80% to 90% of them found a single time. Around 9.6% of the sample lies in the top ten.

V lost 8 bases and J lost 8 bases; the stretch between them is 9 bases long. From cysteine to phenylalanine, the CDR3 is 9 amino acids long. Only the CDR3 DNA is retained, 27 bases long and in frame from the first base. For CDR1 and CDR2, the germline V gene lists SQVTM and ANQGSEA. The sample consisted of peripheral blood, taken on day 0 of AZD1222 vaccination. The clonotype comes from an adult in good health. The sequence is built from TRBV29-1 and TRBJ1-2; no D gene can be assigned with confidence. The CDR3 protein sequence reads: CSISEGYTF. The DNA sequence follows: TGCAGCATTTCAGAAGGCTACACCTTC.